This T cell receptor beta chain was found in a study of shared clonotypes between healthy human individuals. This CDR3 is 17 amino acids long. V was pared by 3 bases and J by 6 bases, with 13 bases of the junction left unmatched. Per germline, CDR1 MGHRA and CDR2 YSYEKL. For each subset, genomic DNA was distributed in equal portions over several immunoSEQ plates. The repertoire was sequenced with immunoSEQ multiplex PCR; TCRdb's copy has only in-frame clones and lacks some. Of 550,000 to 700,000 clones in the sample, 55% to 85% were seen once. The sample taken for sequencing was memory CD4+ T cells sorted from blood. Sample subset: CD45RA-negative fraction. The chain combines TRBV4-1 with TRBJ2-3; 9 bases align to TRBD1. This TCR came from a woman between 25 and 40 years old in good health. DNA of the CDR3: TGCGCCAGCAGCCAGGATCCGGGACAGGGAGGTGGGGATACGCAGTATTTT. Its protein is CASSQDPGQGGGDTQYF.